Listed here are 22 T cell receptor beta chains from one sample, sequenced in a study of T cells in Graves' hyperthyroidism and ophthalmopathy. RNA transcripts served as the template for amplifying TCR beta CDR3 regions. HTBI primers were used for first-round RT-PCR of the TCR CDR3. From the multiplex PCR reads, TCRdb called clonotypes with MiXCR, one entry per CDR3 protein. The data contain around 290,000 distinct CDR3 sequences, roughly an eighth of them seen just once; the ten biggest clones take up under 8%. The sample was blood. The receptors stem from a woman aged 35 to 49 with Graves' hyperthyroidism.

This clonotype came up many times. The rearrangement uses TRBV20-1 and TRBJ2-5; 7 positions match TRBD1. The CDR3 totals 15 residues. Germline trimming cut 0 bases from V and 4 bases from J; bases unmatched to any gene: 8. Germline V CDR1 and CDR2: DFQATT, SNEGSKA (reference sequence). The CDR3 nucleotides read TGCAGTGCTAGAGATCCCACAGGGGCAGGAGAGACCCAGTACTTC. Translating it yields CSARDPTGAGETQYF.

In its sample, this clonotype was seen many times. A much larger clone lies a single base off, so this may be a read error. The chain couples TRBV12-3 or TRBV12-4 to TRBJ2-3; 8 nucleotides align to TRBD1. The CDR3 loop spans 14 amino acids. CDR3 in amino acids: CAGRRTGFSDTQYF. The CDR3 DNA reads TGTGCCGGCAGGCGGACAGGGTTCTCAGATACGCAGTATTTT.

This clonotype showed up many times. The CDR3 sequence is CASSSAGTGYQETQYF. CDR3 in DNA: TGTGCCAGCAGCTCGGCCGGGACAGGGTACCAAGAGACCCAGTACTTC. The chain combines TRBV7-9 with TRBJ2-5; TRBD1 aligns across 9 bases. The CDR3 sequence is 16 residues long. Germline V gene data show CDR1 as SEHNR and CDR2 as FQNEAQ (reference sequence). V trimming: 4 bases; J trimming: 0 bases; junction bases outside the gene matches: 6.

This clonotype occurred many times. This sequence joins TRBV15 and TRBJ2-7, with D possibly matching TRBD2 (6 bases). This CDR3 comprises 15 residues. Germline values: CDR1 LNHNV, CDR2 YYDKDF (reference sequence). The V and J ends lost 3 bases and 1 base respectively, with 13 bases between them. CDR3 DNA: TGTGCCACCAGCAGGGAAAGGGGACTTTCCTACGAGCAGTACTTC. Translating gives CATSRERGLSYEQYF.

This clonotype showed up many times. This rearrangement joins TRBV29-1 to TRBJ1-1, with no clear D. CDR3 length equals 11 residues. The germline V and J ends were trimmed by 2 bases and 2 bases, with 3 bases remaining between them. The germline V gene has CDR1 SQVTM and CDR2 ANQGSEA. The CDR3 reads CSVEINTEAFF. The CDR3 bases are TGCAGCGTTGAAATAAACACTGAAGCTTTCTTT.

The chain has TRBV2 and TRBJ2-3; TRBD2 agrees at 9 bases. CDR3 length equals 15 residues. After removal of 5 bases from V and 4 bases from J, the junction contained 7 bases not matched to a gene. Germline V gene sequence: CDR1 SNHLY, CDR2 FYNNEI. DNA for the CDR3: TGTGCCAGCAGTAATCCGGGACTAGCTTCAGATACGCAGTATTTT. It encodes CASSNPGLASDTQYF.

This clonotype was detected a few times. The V call is TRBV6-5, the J call TRBJ2-3; D unresolved. The V end lost 4 bases, the J end lost 0 bases, and 14 bases lay between the germline ends. The CDR3 runs to 16 residues. Germline lookup yields CDR1 MNHEY and CDR2 SVGAGI. The DNA for the CDR3 is TGTGCCAGCAGTTCCCCGACTTATACTAGCACAGATACGCAGTATTTT. Its translation is CASSSPTYTSTDTQYF.

This clonotype was detected a few times. A much larger clone lies one base from this, so it may be a read error. V is TRBV20-1 and J is TRBJ1-1, with 7 bases that match TRBD1. Germline assignment: CDR1 DFQATT and CDR2 SNEGSKA (reference sequence). The CDR3 covers 16 residues. The CDR3 here is CSARDPTGVRNTEALF. The CDR3 DNA reads TGCAGTGCTAGAGATCCTACAGGGGTCCGGAACACTGAAGCTCTCTTT.

This clonotype was detected ten times or more. This sequence joins TRBV7-9 and TRBJ2-1; the match to TRBD2 covers 8 bases. The CDR3 is 16 amino acids. The germline gives CDR1 SEHNR, CDR2 FQNEAQ (reference sequence). The V segment lost 5 bases and the J segment 1 base; nucleotides outside the gene matches: 7. The CDR3 DNA sequence: TGTGCCAGCAGCCCACGAGGCGGGAGGTCCTACAATGAGCAGTTCTTC. Its protein product is CASSPRGGRSYNEQFF. Filled out from reference TRBV7-9 and TRBJ2-1, the complete variable domain reads DTGVSQNPRHKITKRGQNVTFRCDPISEHNRLYWYRQTLGQGPEFLTYFQNEAQLEKSRLLSDRFSAERPKGSFSTLEIQRTEQGDSAMYLCASSPRGGRSYNEQFFGPGTRLTVL.

The rearrangement uses TRBV6-5 and TRBJ1-2; D gene unclear. The germline V and J ends were trimmed by 0 bases and 8 bases, with 10 bases remaining between them. CDR3 length equals 13 residues. Germline CDR1 MNHEY, CDR2 SVGAGI. CDR3 sequence (DNA): TGTGCCAGCAGTTACTCGGGCAGGCGGGGCTACACCTTC. Residues: CASSYSGRRGYTF.

This clonotype was recorded at least ten times. The genes are TRBV12-3 or TRBV12-4 and TRBJ2-3; 10 bases align to TRBD2. With 6 bases clipped from V and 5 bases from J, the junction kept 2 bases outside the gene matches. The CDR3 spans 13 residues. The chain's CDR3 is CASSRLAGDTQYF. In DNA, the CDR3 is TGTGCCAGCAGCCGACTAGCGGGAGATACGCAGTATTTT.

This clonotype showed up many times. This chain connects TRBV5-1 to TRBJ1-6, with no clear D. Trimming removed 1 base from V and 8 bases from J, with 7 bases in between. This CDR3 is 13 amino acids long. Germline lookup yields CDR1 SGHRS and CDR2 YFSETQ. The CDR3 is CASSLSADSPLHF. The CDR3, as DNA: TGCGCCAGCAGCTTGAGTGCTGATTCACCCCTCCACTTT.

Many counts were recorded for this clonotype. The chain couples TRBV20-1 to TRBJ2-1; a weak D match, TRBD1 (6 bases). V was shortened by 1 base and J by 7 bases, with 17 bases between the two germline ends. Germline V gene lookup returns CDR1 DFQATT and CDR2 SNEGSKA (reference sequence). This CDR3 has 15 residues. The CDR3 DNA reads TGCAGTGCTAGAGCCGGGACAACCCCCACGAATGAGCAGTTCTTC. Protein product: CSARAGTTPTNEQFF.

There are many counts of this clonotype. The rearrangement links TRBV3-1 to TRBJ2-5; a possible D gene is TRBD1 (5 bases). The CDR3 spans 13 residues. V was pared by 2 bases and J by 3 bases, with 7 bases between. CDR1 is LGHDT and CDR2 is YNNKEL in the germline V gene (reference sequence). The CDR3 DNA sequence: TGTGCCAGCAGCCAAAGGGGAAAAGAGACCCAGTACTTC. Translated: CASSQRGKETQYF.

This clonotype was detected a few times. This chain connects TRBV3-1 to TRBJ1-6; 9 nucleotides agree with TRBD1. The CDR3 runs 16 residues. Trimming removed 3 bases from V and 7 bases from J; junction bases left unmatched: 7. Germline V gives CDR1 LGHDT, CDR2 YNNKEL (reference sequence). The CDR3 sequence is CASSHLGTGKNSPLHF. The CDR3 coding sequence is TGTGCCAGCAGCCACCTAGGGACAGGGAAAAATTCACCCCTCCACTTT.

This chain uses TRBV19 with TRBJ1-6; 9 bases are shared with TRBD1. The V gene end was trimmed by 6 bases and the J gene end by 6 bases; junction bases not matched to a gene: 9. There are 16 residues in the CDR3. Germline V gene sequence: CDR1 LNHDA, CDR2 SQIVND (reference sequence). The CDR3, as DNA: TGTGCCAGTAGACAACTGGGACAGGGTGGTAATTCACCCCTCCACTTT. This translates into CASRQLGQGGNSPLHF.

This clonotype was recorded many times. The J gene is TRBJ1-1, the V gene TRBV18; D perhaps matches TRBD1 (5 bases). Germline lookup yields CDR1 KGHSH and CDR2 LQKENI. The CDR3 has 13 residues. V gave up 8 bases and J gave up 1 base, with 11 bases separating them. The CDR3 DNA sequence: TGTGCCAGCAACGGGGCGAAGAACACTGAAGCTTTCTTT. Protein sequence: CASNGAKNTEAFF.

The sample holds many counts of this clonotype. The chain is built from TRBV7-9 and TRBJ1-1; no definite D call. V was trimmed by 5 bases and J by 2 bases, leaving 9 bases between them. The CDR3 runs 13 residues. The V gene's germline CDR1 is SEHNR and CDR2 FQNEAQ (reference sequence). CDR3 coding DNA: TGTGCCAGCAGCCTTTACAGTAACACTGAAGCTTTCTTT. Amino acids: CASSLYSNTEAFF.

A few counts support this clonotype. The chain links TRBV20-1 to TRBJ2-1, with D possibly TRBD2 on 5 matching bases. Germline lookup yields CDR1 DFQATT and CDR2 SNEGSKA (reference sequence). V was shortened by 2 bases and J by 8 bases, with 19 bases between the two germline ends. This CDR3 region has 15 residues. The CDR3, as DNA: TGCAGTGCTAGACCCGGGAACCGGGAAATGGATGAGCAGTTCTTC. Translating gives CSARPGNREMDEQFF.

This clonotype was seen many times. The DNA for the CDR3 is TGTGCCAGCAGCGTTGGGGATCTGGAGGGCTACACCTTC. Its protein product is CASSVGDLEGYTF. V is TRBV9 and J is TRBJ1-2; D remains unclear. The germline V gene has CDR1 SGDLS and CDR2 YYNGEE. V was shortened by 2 bases and J by 8 bases, with 13 bases between the two germline ends. The CDR3 covers 13 residues. Looking up the rest from reference TRBV9 and TRBJ1-2 gives the full variable domain: DSGVTQTPKHLITATGQRVTLRCSPRSGDLSVYWYQQSLDQGLQFLIQYYNGEERAKGNILERFSAQQFPDLHSELNLSSLELGDSALYFCASSVGDLEGYTFGSGTRLTVV.

Many counts were recorded for this clonotype. This sequence joins TRBV7-6 and TRBJ2-7; a weak D match, TRBD2 (5 bases). With 1 base removed from V and 0 bases from J, the gap between germline ends came to 16 bases. Germline V gene data show CDR1 as SGHVS and CDR2 as FNYEAQ. This CDR3 contains 17 residues. CDR3 coding DNA: TGTGCCAGCAGCTTAGTGAGGAGCGGAAGGAGCTCCTACGAGCAGTACTTC. Its translation is CASSLVRSGRSSYEQYF.

This chain uses TRBV19 with TRBJ1-4, with a tentative D call TRBD1 (5 bases). Deletions cut 3 bases from V and 7 bases from J, with 9 bases between. Germline V gives CDR1 LNHDA, CDR2 SQIVND (reference sequence). This CDR3 is built from 13 residues. The CDR3, as DNA: TGTGCCAGTAGTATCTCCGGGGGTGAAAAACTGTTTTTT. The encoded protein is CASSISGGEKLFF.